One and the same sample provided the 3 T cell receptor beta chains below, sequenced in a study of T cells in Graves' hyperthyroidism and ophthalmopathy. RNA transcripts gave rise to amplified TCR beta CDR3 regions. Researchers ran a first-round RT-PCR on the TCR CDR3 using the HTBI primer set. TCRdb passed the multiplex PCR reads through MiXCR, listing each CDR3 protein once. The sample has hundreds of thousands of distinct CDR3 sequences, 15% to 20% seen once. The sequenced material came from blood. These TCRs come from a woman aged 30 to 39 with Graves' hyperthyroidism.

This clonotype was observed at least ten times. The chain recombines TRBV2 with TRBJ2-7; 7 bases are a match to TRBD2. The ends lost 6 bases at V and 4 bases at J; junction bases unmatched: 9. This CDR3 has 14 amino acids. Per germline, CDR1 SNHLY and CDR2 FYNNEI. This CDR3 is CASRATSYRYEQYF. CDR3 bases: TGTGCCAGCAGGGCGACTAGCTATCGGTACGAGCAGTACTTC.

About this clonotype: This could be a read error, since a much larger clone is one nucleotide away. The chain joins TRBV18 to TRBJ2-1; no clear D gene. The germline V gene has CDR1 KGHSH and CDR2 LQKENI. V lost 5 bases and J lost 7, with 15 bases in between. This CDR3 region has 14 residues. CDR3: CASSARTLFNEQFF. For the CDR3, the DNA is TGTGCCAGCTCAGCAAGGACGCTTTTTAATGAGCAGTTCTTC.

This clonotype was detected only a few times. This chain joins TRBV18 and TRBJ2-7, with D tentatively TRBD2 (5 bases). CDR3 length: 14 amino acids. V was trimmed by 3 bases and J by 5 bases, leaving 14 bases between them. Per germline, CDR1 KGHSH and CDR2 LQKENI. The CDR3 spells CASSPSLGRDEQYF. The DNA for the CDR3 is TGTGCCAGCTCACCCTCCCTTGGGCGGGACGAGCAGTACTTC.